Listed below are T cell receptor beta chains from one sample, sequenced in a study of long-term antiretroviral therapy in people with HIV. TCRdb's table, derived via immunoSEQ multiplex PCR, lists solely in-frame clones and lacks some. Among around 30,000 clones, approximately 85% were seen once, and the ten largest hold 6.5% to 9%. The source material was unsorted PBMCs, sampled 3 years after starting antiretroviral therapy. Source of these receptors: a man aged 35 to 55 with HIV. Each CDR3 is given with its conserved first and last residue. The order of the fields is clone size, V gene, D gene, J gene, CDR3 length, CDR3 DNA, CDR3 protein. A D gene is named only where the DNA matches it firmly. Rows may omit the clone size; those that give it use once, few, many or a size class.

clone_size: once; v_call: TRBV29-1; d_call: NA; j_call: TRBJ2-1; cdr3_length: 11; cdr3_nt: TGCAGCGTTGAGTCTTACGGGATTAAGTTCTTC; cdr3_aa: CSVESYGIKFF
clone_size: NA; v_call: TRBV15; d_call: TRBD2; j_call: TRBJ2-3; cdr3_length: 17; cdr3_nt: TGTGCCACCAGCAGCCACACTAGCGACTCTAGCACAGATACGCAGTATTTT; cdr3_aa: CATSSHTSDSSTDTQYF
clone_size: NA; v_call: TRBV5-1; d_call: TRBD2; j_call: TRBJ2-2; cdr3_length: 16; cdr3_nt: TGCGCCAGCAGCTCCACTAGCGGGGAGAACACCGGGGAGCTGTTTTTT; cdr3_aa: CASSSTSGENTGELFF
clone_size: once; v_call: TRBV30; d_call: NA; j_call: TRBJ2-7; cdr3_length: 12; cdr3_nt: TGTGCCTGGAGTGTGGTTGGGTACGAGCAGTACTTC; cdr3_aa: CAWSVVGYEQYF
clone_size: NA; v_call: TRBV10-3; d_call: NA; j_call: TRBJ1-1; cdr3_length: 15; cdr3_nt: TGTGCCATCAGTGCACAGGGAAATTGGAACACTGAAGCTTTCTTT; cdr3_aa: CAISAQGNWNTEAFF
clone_size: NA; v_call: TRBV7-9; d_call: NA; j_call: TRBJ2-7; cdr3_length: 15; cdr3_nt: TGTGCCAGCAGGTTAGGGGACTCCTTGTCCTACGAGCAGTACTTC; cdr3_aa: CASRLGDSLSYEQYF
clone_size: NA; v_call: TRBV5-6; d_call: NA; j_call: TRBJ2-7; cdr3_length: 14; cdr3_nt: TGTGCCAGCAGCTTTAAGGGTCTCTCCTACGAGCAGTACTTC; cdr3_aa: CASSFKGLSYEQYF
clone_size: NA; v_call: TRBV30; d_call: NA; j_call: TRBJ1-3; cdr3_length: 13; cdr3_nt: TGTGCCTGGAAGCAGGGCCCTGGAAACACCATATATTTT; cdr3_aa: CAWKQGPGNTIYF
clone_size: NA; v_call: TRBV7-8; d_call: TRBD1; j_call: TRBJ1-6; cdr3_length: 15; cdr3_nt: TGTGCCAGCAGCTTAGACGCAGGGGGCGGTTCACCCCTCCACTTT; cdr3_aa: CASSLDAGGGSPLHF
clone_size: once; v_call: TRBV27; d_call: NA; j_call: TRBJ1-1; cdr3_length: 14; cdr3_nt: TGTGCCAGCAAGAGAGTTGGGTCGAACACTGAAGCTTTCTTT; cdr3_aa: CASKRVGSNTEAFF
clone_size: NA; v_call: TRBV5-6; d_call: NA; j_call: TRBJ2-7; cdr3_length: 13; cdr3_nt: TGTGCCAGCAGCTCAGGGGTTTCCTACGAGCAGTACTTC; cdr3_aa: CASSSGVSYEQYF
clone_size: NA; v_call: TRBV19; d_call: TRBD2; j_call: TRBJ2-1; cdr3_length: 15; cdr3_nt: TGTGCCAGTAACCCTAGCGGAAGCTCCTACAATGAGCAGTTCTTC; cdr3_aa: CASNPSGSSYNEQFF
clone_size: NA; v_call: TRBV19; d_call: TRBD1; j_call: TRBJ1-2; cdr3_length: 14; cdr3_nt: TGTGCCAGTAGCGATGACAGGGGCTCTTATGGCTACACCTTC; cdr3_aa: CASSDDRGSYGYTF
clone_size: NA; v_call: TRBV14; d_call: NA; j_call: TRBJ2-2; cdr3_length: 12; cdr3_nt: TGTGCCAGCAGCGGGAACACCGGGGAGCTGTTTTTT; cdr3_aa: CASSGNTGELFF
clone_size: once; v_call: TRBV5-6; d_call: NA; j_call: TRBJ1-5; cdr3_length: 12; cdr3_nt: TGTGCCAGCAGCTTGGCGGCAGGCCCGGAGCATTTT; cdr3_aa: CASSLAAGPEHF
clone_size: NA; v_call: TRBV5-6; d_call: TRBD1; j_call: TRBJ1-6; cdr3_length: 18; cdr3_nt: TGTGCCAGCAGCTTGTGGGACAGGGGAAGCTCCTATAATTCACCCCTCCACTTT; cdr3_aa: CASSLWDRGSSYNSPLHF
clone_size: NA; v_call: TRBV9; d_call: NA; j_call: TRBJ1-1; cdr3_length: 14; cdr3_nt: TGTGCCAGCAGCGGTACAGGGATGAACACTGAAGCTTTCTTT; cdr3_aa: CASSGTGMNTEAFF
clone_size: NA; v_call: TRBV5-1; d_call: NA; j_call: TRBJ2-7; cdr3_length: 18; cdr3_nt: TGCGCCAGCAGCTTGGCCCCTAGGACACACCGACGTTCCTACGAGCAGTACTTC; cdr3_aa: CASSLAPRTHRRSYEQYF
clone_size: NA; v_call: TRBV18; d_call: NA; j_call: TRBJ1-3; cdr3_length: 17; cdr3_nt: TGTGCCAGCTCACCACAGACAGGCGCTAGCTCTGGAAACACCATATATTTT; cdr3_aa: CASSPQTGASSGNTIYF
clone_size: once; v_call: TRBV27; d_call: TRBD2; j_call: TRBJ2-7; cdr3_length: 16; cdr3_nt: TGTGCCAGCAGTTTGTGGGCGGGAGGGCCGTCCTACGAGCAGTACTTC; cdr3_aa: CASSLWAGGPSYEQYF
clone_size: NA; v_call: TRBV7-2; d_call: NA; j_call: TRBJ2-7; cdr3_length: 13; cdr3_nt: TGTGCCAGCAGCTTAAATAGTGTATCCGAGCAGTACTTC; cdr3_aa: CASSLNSVSEQYF
clone_size: NA; v_call: TRBV27; d_call: NA; j_call: TRBJ2-7; cdr3_length: 16; cdr3_nt: TGTGCCAGCAGTTTAACTGGGGTCGCAGCCGCCTACGAGCAGTACTTC; cdr3_aa: CASSLTGVAAAYEQYF
clone_size: NA; v_call: TRBV6-1; d_call: NA; j_call: TRBJ1-5; cdr3_length: 15; cdr3_nt: TGTGCCAGCTTGATTTGGCAGGGCACAAATCAGCCCCAGCATTTT; cdr3_aa: CASLIWQGTNQPQHF
clone_size: NA; v_call: TRBV28; d_call: NA; j_call: TRBJ1-5; cdr3_length: 16; cdr3_nt: TGTGCCAGCAGTCCGGAGATTGGGGATTTCAATCAGCCCCAGCATTTT; cdr3_aa: CASSPEIGDFNQPQHF
clone_size: NA; v_call: TRBV2; d_call: NA; j_call: TRBJ2-5; cdr3_length: 11; cdr3_nt: TGTGCCAGCGCTCGACAAGAGACCCAGTACTTC; cdr3_aa: CASARQETQYF
clone_size: NA; v_call: TRBV5-1; d_call: TRBD2; j_call: TRBJ2-1; cdr3_length: 18; cdr3_nt: TGCGCCAGCAGCTTGTTCCGGACTAGCGGCAGCTCCTACAATGAGCAGTTCTTC; cdr3_aa: CASSLFRTSGSSYNEQFF
clone_size: few; v_call: TRBV4-1; d_call: TRBD2; j_call: TRBJ2-1; cdr3_length: 15; cdr3_nt: TGCGCCAGCAGCCAAGTAGCGGGGGACCACAATGAGCAGTTCTTC; cdr3_aa: CASSQVAGDHNEQFF
clone_size: NA; v_call: TRBV11-2; d_call: NA; j_call: TRBJ1-3; cdr3_length: 15; cdr3_nt: TGTGCCAGCACCCTCCTGACGGGCTCTGGAAACACCATATATTTT; cdr3_aa: CASTLLTGSGNTIYF
clone_size: NA; v_call: TRBV6-1; d_call: NA; j_call: TRBJ1-3; cdr3_length: 14; cdr3_nt: TGTGCCAGCAGTGAAAAAGGGGCTGGAAACACCATATATTTT; cdr3_aa: CASSEKGAGNTIYF
clone_size: NA; v_call: TRBV1; d_call: NA; j_call: TRBJ2-1; cdr3_length: 19; cdr3_nt: TGCACCAGCAGCCCACCCCTAGCGGGGGGCCGGAGCTCCTACAATGAGCAGTTCTTC; cdr3_aa: CTSSPPLAGGRSSYNEQFF
clone_size: NA; v_call: TRBV5-1; d_call: TRBD1; j_call: TRBJ2-1; cdr3_length: 20; cdr3_nt: TGCGCCAGCAGCTTGTCGGCAGGGGGCAGTTGGCACAGAACCTACAATGAGCAGTTCTTC; cdr3_aa: CASSLSAGGSWHRTYNEQFF
clone_size: few; v_call: TRBV7-7; d_call: NA; j_call: TRBJ2-7; cdr3_length: 13; cdr3_nt: TGTGCTAGCAGCTTAATGATCGGGGGCGAGCAGTACTTC; cdr3_aa: CASSLMIGGEQYF
clone_size: NA; v_call: TRBV30; d_call: NA; j_call: TRBJ1-1; cdr3_length: 13; cdr3_nt: TGTGCCTGGAGTGCCCGCGGGGGGGCTGAAGCTTTCTTT; cdr3_aa: CAWSARGGAEAFF
clone_size: NA; v_call: TRBV7-8; d_call: TRBD2; j_call: TRBJ2-2; cdr3_length: 14; cdr3_nt: TGTGCCAGCAGCCTAGCGGGGGGACCAGGGGAGCTGTTTTTT; cdr3_aa: CASSLAGGPGELFF
clone_size: NA; v_call: TRBV13; d_call: NA; j_call: TRBJ2-5; cdr3_length: 14; cdr3_nt: TGTGCCAGCAGCTTTAGGGACTACCAAGAGACCCAGTACTTC; cdr3_aa: CASSFRDYQETQYF
clone_size: NA; v_call: TRBV5-6; d_call: NA; j_call: TRBJ2-7; cdr3_length: 16; cdr3_nt: TGTGCCAGCAGCCTGGATAGTTCGACAGTCTACTACGAGCAGTACTTC; cdr3_aa: CASSLDSSTVYYEQYF
clone_size: NA; v_call: TRBV18; d_call: NA; j_call: TRBJ2-5; cdr3_length: 12; cdr3_nt: TGTGCCAGCTCACCCCGGGGCCAGGACCAGTACTTC; cdr3_aa: CASSPRGQDQYF
clone_size: NA; v_call: TRBV29-1; d_call: NA; j_call: TRBJ2-3; cdr3_length: 16; cdr3_nt: TGCAGCGTTGAAGTACTTCTCCGAGGGGACACAGATACGCAGTATTTT; cdr3_aa: CSVEVLLRGDTDTQYF
clone_size: once; v_call: TRBV5-6; d_call: TRBD1; j_call: TRBJ1-5; cdr3_length: 14; cdr3_nt: TGTGCCAGCAGCCATACAGGGGGGAATCAGCCCCAGCATTTT; cdr3_aa: CASSHTGGNQPQHF
clone_size: NA; v_call: TRBV5-1; d_call: NA; j_call: TRBJ2-7; cdr3_length: 14; cdr3_nt: TGCGCCAGCAGCTCGGACGGCCACTCCTACGAGCAGTACTTC; cdr3_aa: CASSSDGHSYEQYF
clone_size: NA; v_call: TRBV6-5; d_call: NA; j_call: TRBJ1-1; cdr3_length: 13; cdr3_nt: TGTGCCAGCAAACAGGGTATGAACACTGAAGCTTTCTTT; cdr3_aa: CASKQGMNTEAFF
clone_size: NA; v_call: TRBV7-8; d_call: TRBD1; j_call: TRBJ1-6; cdr3_length: 17; cdr3_nt: TGTGCCAGCAGCCAGGTGGGCAGGGGGGATTATAATTCACCCCTCCACTTT; cdr3_aa: CASSQVGRGDYNSPLHF
clone_size: NA; v_call: TRBV27; d_call: NA; j_call: TRBJ2-3; cdr3_length: 16; cdr3_nt: TGTGCCAGCAGTAAGGGCCCCCGGGTCGGCACAGATACGCAGTATTTT; cdr3_aa: CASSKGPRVGTDTQYF
clone_size: NA; v_call: TRBV6-5; d_call: TRBD1; j_call: TRBJ1-3; cdr3_length: 15; cdr3_nt: TGTGCCAGCAGTAGTGCCGGGACAGGGAGAAACACCATATATTTT; cdr3_aa: CASSSAGTGRNTIYF
clone_size: NA; v_call: TRBV11-2; d_call: NA; j_call: TRBJ2-7; cdr3_length: 15; cdr3_nt: TGTGCCAGCAGCTTACCGGGGCGGACCCCTCGCGAGCAGTACTTC; cdr3_aa: CASSLPGRTPREQYF
clone_size: NA; v_call: TRBV18; d_call: TRBD2; j_call: TRBJ2-1; cdr3_length: 14; cdr3_nt: TGTGCCAGCTCAAGGGGACTAGCGGCTAATGAGCAGTTCTTC; cdr3_aa: CASSRGLAANEQFF
clone_size: NA; v_call: TRBV6-6; d_call: TRBD1; j_call: TRBJ2-7; cdr3_length: 14; cdr3_nt: TGTGCCAGCACGCCGACAGGGAAGCTTCTCGAGCAGTACTTC; cdr3_aa: CASTPTGKLLEQYF
clone_size: NA; v_call: TRBV2; d_call: TRBD2; j_call: TRBJ2-2; cdr3_length: 17; cdr3_nt: TGTGCCAGCAGACTAGCGGGGGGCTCCACGGGCACCGGGGAGCTGTTTTTT; cdr3_aa: CASRLAGGSTGTGELFF
clone_size: NA; v_call: TRBV6-1; d_call: NA; j_call: TRBJ2-7; cdr3_length: 14; cdr3_nt: TGTGCCAGCAGTGTATGGACAGATGGTAACGAGCAGTACTTC; cdr3_aa: CASSVWTDGNEQYF
clone_size: NA; v_call: TRBV29-1; d_call: TRBD1; j_call: TRBJ1-2; cdr3_length: 13; cdr3_nt: TGCAGCGTCCCCGGGACAGGGAAGTATGGCTACACCTTC; cdr3_aa: CSVPGTGKYGYTF
clone_size: once; v_call: TRBV7-9; d_call: TRBD2; j_call: TRBJ2-7; cdr3_length: 15; cdr3_nt: TGTGCCAGCAGCTGGACTAGCGGGAGGCCCTACGAGCAGTACTTC; cdr3_aa: CASSWTSGRPYEQYF
clone_size: few; v_call: TRBV7-6; d_call: TRBD1; j_call: TRBJ2-7; cdr3_length: 14; cdr3_nt: TGTGCCAGCAGCTACGGGACAGGGTTCTACGAGCAGTACTTC; cdr3_aa: CASSYGTGFYEQYF
clone_size: NA; v_call: TRBV7-9; d_call: TRBD2; j_call: TRBJ2-1; cdr3_length: 15; cdr3_nt: TGTGCCAGCAGCCCTCACCCTGGGACTAGCAATGAGCAGTTCTTC; cdr3_aa: CASSPHPGTSNEQFF
clone_size: NA; v_call: TRBV2; d_call: NA; j_call: TRBJ1-5; cdr3_length: 13; cdr3_nt: TGTGCCAGCCGGCGACAGAGTAATCAGCCCCAGCATTTT; cdr3_aa: CASRRQSNQPQHF
clone_size: NA; v_call: TRBV4-2; d_call: NA; j_call: TRBJ2-7; cdr3_length: 13; cdr3_nt: TGTGCCAGCAGCCAATCCCCACAAAACGAGCAGTACTTC; cdr3_aa: CASSQSPQNEQYF
clone_size: few; v_call: TRBV27; d_call: NA; j_call: TRBJ1-2; cdr3_length: 15; cdr3_nt: TGTGCCAGCCACCCCGGGCAGGGGTATAACTATGGCTACACCTTC; cdr3_aa: CASHPGQGYNYGYTF
clone_size: NA; v_call: TRBV27; d_call: TRBD1; j_call: TRBJ1-2; cdr3_length: 15; cdr3_nt: TGTGCCAGCAGACGACAGGGGGGATCCTTTTATGGCTACACCTTC; cdr3_aa: CASRRQGGSFYGYTF